One and the same sample provided the 24 T cell receptor beta chains below, sequenced in a study of T cells in Graves' hyperthyroidism and ophthalmopathy. Amplification targeted TCR beta CDR3 regions from RNA transcripts. The HTBI primer set drove a first-round RT-PCR of the TCR CDR3. A single record per CDR3 protein comes from TCRdb applying MiXCR to the multiplex PCR reads. The sample includes 400,000 to 500,000 distinct CDR3 sequences, about 15% of them seen just once. Source material: blood. The receptor source for this set is a man between 18 and 35 years old with Graves' ophthalmopathy.

This clonotype was seen at least ten times. The chain carries TRBV3-1 and TRBJ2-1; perhaps TRBD2 as D (6 bases). The germline gives CDR1 LGHDT, CDR2 YNNKEL (reference sequence). V lost 4 bases and J 8 bases, leaving 15 bases between the germline ends. The CDR3 consists of 14 residues. CDR3 bases: TGTGCCAGCAGCCCGAATCCGGGAGCATATGAGCAGTTCTTC. It codes for CASSPNPGAYEQFF.

This clonotype was detected ten times or more. The V gene is TRBV7-9, the J gene TRBJ2-3; D not certain. The CDR3 sequence is 18 residues long. CDR1 is SEHNR, CDR2 FQNEAQ, per germline (reference sequence). Deletions cut 5 bases from V and 4 bases from J, with 25 bases between. CDR3 bases: TGTGCCAGCAGCCGACCAAACTCTCTCCTGATCGACCCAGATACGCAGTATTTT. Encoded protein: CASSRPNSLLIDPDTQYF. The whole variable domain, remainder taken from reference TRBV7-9 and TRBJ2-3, is DTGVSQNPRHKITKRGQNVTFRCDPISEHNRLYWYRQTLGQGPEFLTYFQNEAQLEKSRLLSDRFSAERPKGSFSTLEIQRTEQGDSAMYLCASSRPNSLLIDPDTQYFGPGTRLTVL.

This clonotype was detected many times. The chain combines TRBV7-9 with TRBJ2-7; maybe TRBD1 (5 bases). The V and J ends lost 5 bases and 1 base respectively, with 12 bases between them. Germline CDR1 reads SEHNR; CDR2 reads FQNEAQ (reference sequence). The CDR3 totals 14 residues. CDR3 region: CASSDQQASYEQYF. The CDR3 nucleotides are TGTGCCAGCAGCGATCAACAGGCTTCCTACGAGCAGTACTTC.

This clonotype occurred a few times. The chain links TRBV6-6 to TRBJ1-2; 8 nucleotides line up with TRBD1. Germline CDR1 reads MNHNY; CDR2 reads SVGAGI (reference sequence). The CDR3 contains 14 residues. J gave up 4 bases and V 0 bases, and 1 base lay outside the gene matches. The CDR3 DNA is TGTGCCAGCAGTTACTCGGGACAGGCCTATGGCTACACCTTC. Its protein product is CASSYSGQAYGYTF.

In this sample, this clonotype turned up a few times. The chain links TRBV10-2 to TRBJ2-4, with D possibly TRBD2 on 5 matching bases. The germline V gene encodes CDR1 WSHSY and CDR2 SAAADI. Between the trimmed V and J ends, which lost 7 bases and 0 bases, there was a span of 19 bases. The CDR3 contains 17 residues. The CDR3 loop reads CASMNHLGDLAKNIQYF. The CDR3 bases are TGCGCCAGCATGAACCACCTCGGGGATCTAGCCAAAAACATTCAGTACTTC.

Concerning this clonotype: A much more abundant neighbour one base away suggests this may be a read error. J is TRBJ2-7 and V is TRBV6-2 or TRBV6-3; 14 bases match TRBD2. V shed 6 bases, J shed 2 bases, and the junction held 12 bases outside the gene matches. Germline V gene sequence: CDR1 MNHEY, CDR2 SVGEGT. The CDR3 totals 18 residues. The DNA of the CDR3 is TGTGCCAGCAGAAAATCCGGGACTAGCGGGGGTCCTGCCTACGAGCAGTACTTC. Translated, it gives CASRKSGTSGGPAYEQYF.

Many counts were recorded for this clonotype. This sequence joins TRBV5-1 and TRBJ2-3; possible D gene TRBD2, 6 bases. The CDR3 is 13 amino acids. Looked up from germline, CDR1 is SGHRS and CDR2 is YFSETQ. Between the trimmed V and J ends, which lost 4 bases and 4 bases, there was a span of 10 bases. CDR3 DNA: TGCGCCAGCAGCGGGGGGAGGTCAGATACGCAGTATTTT. As protein: CASSGGRSDTQYF.

The chain joins TRBV25-1 to TRBJ1-2; D not resolved. This CDR3 is 12 amino acids long. CDR1 is MGHDK and CDR2 is SYGVNS in the germline V gene. V shed 4 bases and J shed 0 bases, with 3 bases lying between them. CDR3 region: CASSVTNYGYTF. CDR3 in DNA: TGTGCCAGCAGTGTAACTAACTATGGCTACACCTTC.

This clonotype has ten or more counts. The chain links TRBV7-2 to TRBJ2-5; tentatively, D is TRBD2 (6 bases). The CDR3 is 15 residues long. The V gene's germline CDR1 is SGHTA and CDR2 FQGNSA. Trimming pared 6 bases from V and 0 bases from J, leaving 14 bases between. The CDR3 bases are TGTGCCAGCAGTATTAGTAGCGGCTACCAAGAGACCCAGTACTTC. This gives the protein CASSISSGYQETQYF. The full variable domain, completed using reference TRBV7-2 and TRBJ2-5, is GAGVSQSPSNKVTEKGKDVELRCDPISGHTALYWYRQSLGQGLEFLIYFQGNSAPDKSGLPSDRFSAERTGGSVSTLTIQRTQQEDSAVYLCASSISSGYQETQYFGPGTRLLVL.

This clonotype was detected many times. The chain is built from TRBV30 and TRBJ2-3; 11 nucleotides align to TRBD1. Germline CDR1 and CDR2: GTSNPN and SVGIG (reference sequence). The CDR3 has 16 residues. V lost 5 bases, J lost 6 bases, and 13 bases stayed unmatched. The chain's CDR3 is CAWQYGRTGGPDTQYF. The CDR3 nucleotides are TGTGCCTGGCAGTACGGCCGGACAGGGGGCCCGGATACGCAGTATTTT.

The gene calls are TRBV12-3 or TRBV12-4 and TRBJ2-6; TRBD1 agrees at 8 bases. Trimming removed 3 bases from V and 1 base from J; junction bases left unmatched: 5. This CDR3 comprises 17 residues. The CDR3 DNA reads as TGTGCCAGCAGTTTTGGACAGGGTTGGTCTGGGGCCAACGTCCTGACTTTC. This sequence encodes CASSFGQGWSGANVLTF.

Concerning this clonotype itself: This could be a read error, since a much larger clone is one nucleotide away. The chain uses TRBV7-8 and TRBJ1-5, with a tentative D call TRBD1 (5 bases). CDR1 and CDR2 from the germline V gene are SGHVS and FQNEAQ. This CDR3 contains 13 residues. The CDR3, as DNA: TGTGGCAGCAGCTATAGGGGTGAGCAGCCCCAGCATTTT. This translates into CGSSYRGEQPQHF.

This clonotype was recorded many times. The gene calls are TRBV20-1 and TRBJ2-5, with D maybe TRBD2 (5 bases). Germline V gene data show CDR1 as DFQATT and CDR2 as SNEGSKA (reference sequence). The V end was cut by 1 base, the J end by 7 bases, with 16 bases between. The CDR3 sequence is 14 residues long. The CDR3 reads CSARATGVWGTQYF. In DNA, the CDR3 is TGCAGTGCTAGAGCGACCGGGGTATGGGGGACCCAGTACTTC.

This clonotype was counted a few times. This rearrangement joins TRBV29-1 to TRBJ2-1; 7 bases map to TRBD2. The germline V gene has CDR1 SQVTM and CDR2 ANQGSEA. The CDR3 has 13 residues. V was pared by 3 bases and J by 9 bases, with 8 bases of the junction left unmatched. The CDR3 DNA follows: TGCAGCGTTGAGGCGGGAGCAGGTGGTGAGCAGTTCTTC. Its protein product is CSVEAGAGGEQFF.

The chain employs TRBV29-1 and TRBJ2-3, with 14 bases aligning to TRBD2. The V gene end was trimmed by 5 bases and the J gene end by 3 bases; junction bases not matched to a gene: 7. The CDR3 runs 16 residues. Germline V gene data show CDR1 as SQVTM and CDR2 as ANQGSEA. CDR3 nucleotides: TGCAGCGTTACGGGACTAGCGGGAGCCAGGACAGATACGCAGTATTTT. Translated, it gives CSVTGLAGARTDTQYF.

This clonotype was counted many times. The rearrangement links TRBV7-2 to TRBJ1-4; D is perhaps TRBD1 (5 bases). Trimming removed 5 bases at V and 5 bases at J, with 12 bases between. This CDR3 is 14 amino acids long. Germline-derived CDR1 and CDR2 are SGHTA and FQGNSA. The CDR3 region has the DNA TGTGCCAGCAGCGGACACATGGGGAATGAAAAACTGTTTTTT. Amino acids: CASSGHMGNEKLFF.

This clonotype turned up a few times. The genes are TRBV12-3 or TRBV12-4 and TRBJ1-3; TRBD1 aligns across 9 bases. The trim removed 5 bases at V and 5 bases at J, leaving 13 bases unmatched. CDR3 length equals 17 residues. CDR3 bases: TGTGCCAGCAGTCCCGGGACAGGGATCAATTGGAGAAACACCATATATTTT. As protein: CASSPGTGINWRNTIYF.

This clonotype was found many times. The chain employs TRBV6-1 and TRBJ2-7; D gene uncertain. The CDR3 has 11 residues. With 1 base removed from V and 6 bases from J, the gap between germline ends came to 4 bases. CDR1 and CDR2 (germline): MNHNS, SASEGT. The CDR3 sequence is CASSEGLEQYF. DNA of the CDR3: TGTGCCAGCAGTGAAGGTCTCGAGCAGTACTTC.

Ten or more counts support this clonotype. The chain uses TRBV11-2 and TRBJ2-1, with TRBD1 identical over 8 bases. Germline V CDR1 and CDR2: SGHAT, FQNNGV. The CDR3 runs 13 residues. The J segment lost 6 bases and the V segment lost 4 bases, leaving 2 bases of the junction unmatched. The CDR3 coding sequence is TGTGCCAGCAGCTCTGGACAGGGCAATGAGCAGTTCTTC. It codes for CASSSGQGNEQFF.

This clonotype turned up a few times. The rearrangement joins TRBV10-3 to TRBJ2-5, with TRBD2 matching 10 bases. Germline values: CDR1 ENHRY, CDR2 SYGVKD. CDR3 length equals 13 residues. The ends lost 8 bases at V and 4 bases at J; junction bases unmatched: 4. CDR3 protein: CAISGLAVETQYF. The CDR3 region has the DNA TGTGCCATCTCAGGACTAGCGGTAGAGACCCAGTACTTC.

This clonotype was counted at least ten times. J is TRBJ2-1 and V is TRBV20-1; weak D call: TRBD1 (5 bases). The germline gives CDR1 DFQATT, CDR2 SNEGSKA (reference sequence). The CDR3 has 15 amino acids. Between the trimmed V and J ends, which lost 3 bases and 3 bases, there was a span of 15 bases. The CDR3 is CSASVDRGYYNEQFF. The CDR3 nucleotides are TGCAGTGCTAGCGTCGACAGAGGCTACTACAATGAGCAGTTCTTC.

This clonotype was seen only a few times. The chain joins TRBV15 to TRBJ2-7; 9 bases align to TRBD1. CDR3 length: 13 amino acids. Trimming at V came to 7 bases and at J to 5 bases, leaving 6 bases not matched to a gene. CDR1 and CDR2 from the germline V gene are LNHNV and YYDKDF (reference sequence). The CDR3 loop reads CATTRDRGDEQYF. The CDR3 DNA is TGTGCCACCACAAGAGACAGGGGGGACGAGCAGTACTTC.

In this sample, this clonotype turned up many times. The rearrangement uses TRBV6-2 or TRBV6-3 and TRBJ2-3; D gene unclear. The CDR3 extends over 14 amino acids. Deletions cut 2 bases from V and 6 bases from J, with 12 bases between. Per the germline V gene, CDR1 is MNHEY and CDR2 is SVGEGT. The CDR3 bases are TGTGCCAGCAGTTACGGCGCGCGTAGGGATACGCAGTATTTT. The encoded protein is CASSYGARRDTQYF.

This clonotype occurred many times. V usage is TRBV18 and J usage is TRBJ1-5; TRBD1 matches at 9 bases. The CDR3 has 14 residues. The V gene end was trimmed by 5 bases and the J gene end by 9 bases; junction bases not matched to a gene: 8. CDR1 and CDR2 (germline): KGHSH, LQKENI. CDR3 nucleotide sequence: TGTGCCAGCTCAAGGGACAGGGATGCTGGGCCCCAGCATTTT. This encodes CASSRDRDAGPQHF.